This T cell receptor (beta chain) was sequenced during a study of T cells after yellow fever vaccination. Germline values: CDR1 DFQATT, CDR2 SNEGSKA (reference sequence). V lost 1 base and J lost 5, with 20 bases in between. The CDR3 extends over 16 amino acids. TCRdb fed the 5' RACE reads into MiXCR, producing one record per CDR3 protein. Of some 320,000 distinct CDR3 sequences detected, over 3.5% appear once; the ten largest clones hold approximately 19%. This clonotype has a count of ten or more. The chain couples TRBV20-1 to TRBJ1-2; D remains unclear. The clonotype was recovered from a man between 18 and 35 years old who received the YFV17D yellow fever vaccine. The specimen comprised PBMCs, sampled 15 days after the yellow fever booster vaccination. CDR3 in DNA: TGCAGTGCTAGAGCGAGGTGGCAGGCGGTAATATATGGCTACACCTTC. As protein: CSARARWQAVIYGYTF.